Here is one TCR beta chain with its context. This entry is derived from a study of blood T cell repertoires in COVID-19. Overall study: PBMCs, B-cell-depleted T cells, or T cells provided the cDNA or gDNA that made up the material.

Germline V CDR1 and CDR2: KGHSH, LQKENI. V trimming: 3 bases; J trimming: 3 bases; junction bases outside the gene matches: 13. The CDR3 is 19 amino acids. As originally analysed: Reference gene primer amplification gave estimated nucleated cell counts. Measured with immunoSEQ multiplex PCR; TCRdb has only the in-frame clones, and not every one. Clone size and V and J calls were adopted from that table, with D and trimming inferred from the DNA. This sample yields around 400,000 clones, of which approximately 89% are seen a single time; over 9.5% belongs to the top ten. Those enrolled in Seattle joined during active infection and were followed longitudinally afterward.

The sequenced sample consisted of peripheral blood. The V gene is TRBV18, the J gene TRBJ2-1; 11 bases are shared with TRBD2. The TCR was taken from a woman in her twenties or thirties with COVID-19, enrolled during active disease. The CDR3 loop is CASSPFSGTSGPLYNEQFF. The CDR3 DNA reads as TGTGCCAGCTCACCCTTTTCCGGGACTAGCGGCCCCCTCTACAATGAGCAGTTCTTC.